The 29 T cell receptor beta chains below all came from one sample that was sequenced in a study of CD4 T cells in relation to SARS-CoV-2 and coronaviruses. Before the COVID-19 pandemic, during about 2011-2019, CD4+ T cells were taken from unexposed donors. The cells were cultured for approximately ten days before CD4+ T cells were isolated. Profiling relied on immunoSEQ multiplex PCR, and the TCRdb table lists in-frame clones only, not all of them. The sample lists about 15,000 clones; 82% were seen once. These receptors have no known antigen. The sample was CD4+ T cells from PBMCs, cultured in vitro. The receptors stem from a human donor in good health.

This rearrangement joins TRBV18 to TRBJ2-7; TRBD2 agrees at 9 bases. Germline lookup yields CDR1 KGHSH and CDR2 LQKENI. J lost 2 bases, V lost 6 bases, and 5 bases had no gene match. CDR3 length: 14 residues. CDR3 nucleotide sequence: TGTGCCAGCTCTCCGACTAGCGGCCCCTACGAGCAGTACTTC. Its protein is CASSPTSGPYEQYF.

The chain couples TRBV5-1 to TRBJ2-1; 10 bases are shared with TRBD2. Germline CDR1 SGHRS, CDR2 YFSETQ. This CDR3 has 16 amino acids. After removal of 0 bases from V and 10 bases from J, the junction contained 10 bases not matched to a gene. The CDR3 reads CASSLGPLLAGEEQFF. The CDR3 DNA sequence: TGCGCCAGCAGCTTGGGTCCCCTCCTAGCGGGAGAAGAGCAGTTCTTC.

CDR3 nucleotide sequence: TGCGCCAGCAGCCTGTTTGGGGAGCAGTACTTC. Residues: CASSLFGEQYF. The rearrangement uses TRBV5-1 and TRBJ2-7; D call uncertain. This CDR3 spans 11 amino acids. V lost 4 bases to trimming and J lost 7 bases, with 9 bases between them. Germline V gives CDR1 SGHRS, CDR2 YFSETQ.

V is TRBV7-3 and J is TRBJ2-2; D uncertain. Deletions cut 5 bases from V and 3 bases from J, with 4 bases between. The germline V gene has CDR1 SGHTA and CDR2 FQGTGA. The CDR3 loop spans 12 amino acids. CDR3 amino acids: CASSTYTGELFF. The CDR3 coding sequence is TGTGCCAGCAGCACTTACACCGGGGAGCTGTTTTTT.

The V and J genes are TRBV30 and TRBJ1-2, with a tentative D call TRBD1 (6 bases). Deletions cut 1 base from V and 3 bases from J, with 6 bases between. The CDR3 totals 12 residues. Looked up from germline, CDR1 is GTSNPN and CDR2 is SVGIG (reference sequence). The CDR3 region has the DNA TGTGCCTGGAGTGACAGGGACTATGGCTACACCTTC. It encodes CAWSDRDYGYTF. Looking up the rest from reference TRBV30 and TRBJ1-2 gives the full variable domain: SQTIHQWPATLVQPVGSPLSLECTVEGTSNPNLYWYRQAAGRGLQLLFYSVGIGQISSEVPQNLSASRPQDRQFILSSKKLLLSDSGFYLCAWSDRDYGYTFGSGTRLTVV.

This clone has only one observation. V is TRBV28 and J is TRBJ2-7; D unclear. V was trimmed by 5 bases and J by 6 bases, leaving 8 bases between them. The CDR3 extends over 11 amino acids. The germline V gene encodes CDR1 MDHEN and CDR2 SYDVKM. The CDR3 DNA reads TGTGCCAGCAGTCTCGAGTTCGAGCAGTACTTC. It is translated as CASSLEFEQYF.

This clone was counted between two and nine times. The rearrangement uses TRBV2 and TRBJ1-1, with D unresolved. V was clipped by 6 bases and J by 8 bases, with 7 bases between them. CDR3 size: 10 residues. CDR1 is SNHLY, CDR2 FYNNEI, per germline. CDR3 protein: CASRTQEAFF. The DNA for the CDR3 is TGTGCCAGCAGGACACAGGAAGCTTTCTTT.

The table lists this clone with a few counts. The chain employs TRBV4-1 and TRBJ1-2; the match to TRBD1 covers 11 bases. Germline loops: CDR1 MGHRA, CDR2 YSYEKL. The CDR3 sequence is 16 residues long. The ends lost 3 bases at V and 2 bases at J; junction bases unmatched: 5. The CDR3 sequence is CASSHHRDRGNYGYTF. In nucleotides, the CDR3 is TGCGCCAGCAGCCACCATCGGGACAGGGGGAACTATGGCTACACCTTC.

CDR3 residues: CAYRLAGGSGELFF. DNA for the CDR3: TGTGCCTACAGACTAGCGGGGGGATCCGGGGAGCTGTTTTTT. The chain joins TRBV5-4 to TRBJ2-2, with 13 bases lining up with TRBD2. Germline values: CDR1 SGHNT, CDR2 YYREEE (reference sequence). V lost 10 bases and J lost 6; bases outside the gene matches: 6. This CDR3 contains 14 residues. Full variable domain (outside the CDR3, taken from reference TRBV5-4 and TRBJ2-2): ETGVTQSPTHLIKTRGQQVTLRCSSQSGHNTVSWYQQALGQGPQFIFQYYREEENGRGNFPPRFSGLQFPNYSSELNVNALELDDSALYLCAYRLAGGSGELFFGEGSRLTVL.

The chain employs TRBV19 and TRBJ2-2, with 7 bases matching TRBD2. The CDR3 is made up of 15 amino acids. V shed 2 bases and J 1 base; nucleotides not matched to a gene: 1. CDR1 and CDR2 (germline): LNHDA, SQIVND (reference sequence). The CDR3 protein is CASSILAVNTGELFF. The CDR3 region has the DNA TGTGCCAGTAGTATACTAGCGGTGAACACCGGGGAGCTGTTTTTT.

V usage is TRBV11-2 and J usage is TRBJ1-2; 9 bases map to TRBD1. Trimming took 4 bases from V and 6 from J; bases not matched to a gene: 18. Germline loops: CDR1 SGHAT, CDR2 FQNNGV. The CDR3 spans 18 residues. CDR3 sequence (DNA): TGTGCCAGCAGCTCTACCTTCCAATTTATACAGGGGGCGGATGGCTACACCTTC. Amino acid sequence: CASSSTFQFIQGADGYTF. Combining the CDR3 with reference TRBV11-2 and TRBJ1-2 gives the whole variable domain EAGVAQSPRYKIIEKRQSVAFWCNPISGHATLYWYQQILGQGPKLLIQFQNNGVVDDSQLPKDRFSAERLKGVDSTLKIQPAKLEDSAVYLCASSSTFQFIQGADGYTFGSGTRLTVV.

The V call is TRBV5-4, the J call TRBJ1-2; the D is unclear. The V end lost 0 bases, the J end lost 6 bases, and 9 bases lay between the germline ends. The length of the CDR3 is 13 residues. Germline lookup yields CDR1 SGHNT and CDR2 YYREEE (reference sequence). The DNA of the CDR3 is TGTGCCAGCAGCTTGGAGCCGGGAGATGGCTACACCTTC. As protein: CASSLEPGDGYTF.

The V gene is TRBV7-2, the J gene TRBJ1-5; D gene ambiguous. Germline V gene sequence: CDR1 SGHTA, CDR2 FQGNSA. Trimming shortened V by 2 bases and J by 0 bases, and 11 bases separated the two germline ends. This CDR3 comprises 16 residues. The chain's CDR3 is CASSLNFRDSNQPQHF. CDR3 sequence (DNA): TGTGCCAGCAGCTTAAATTTCCGGGATAGCAATCAGCCCCAGCATTTT.

The J gene is TRBJ2-1, the V gene TRBV10-3, with D possibly being TRBD2 (6 bases). CDR3 length: 12 amino acids. The V and J ends lost 6 bases and 8 bases respectively, with 11 bases between them. CDR1 and CDR2 (germline): ENHRY, SYGVKD. CDR3 DNA: TGTGCCATCAGCGAAGGGGAGGATGAGCAGTTCTTC. This encodes CAISEGEDEQFF.

The rearrangement uses TRBV9 and TRBJ2-5; 10 nucleotides line up with TRBD2. The V gene's germline CDR1 is SGDLS and CDR2 YYNGEE. The CDR3 contains 16 residues. V gave up 0 bases and J gave up 5 bases; unmatched junction bases: 7. CDR3 sequence: CASSVGPEAGGETQYF. In nucleotides, the CDR3 is TGTGCCAGCAGCGTAGGGCCCGAAGCGGGGGGGGAGACCCAGTACTTC.

The V and J genes are TRBV7-2 and TRBJ2-2, with TRBD2 matching 9 bases. This CDR3 contains 17 residues. The ends lost 1 base at V and 5 bases at J; junction bases unmatched: 8. Germline loops: CDR1 SGHTA, CDR2 FQGNSA. CDR3 in DNA: TGTGCCAGCAGCTTAGAGGGTAGCGGGAGTAGAACCGGGGAGCTGTTTTTT. Translated, it gives CASSLEGSGSRTGELFF.

This clone was counted once. This sequence joins TRBV6-5 and TRBJ2-7; possibly TRBD1 for D (6 bases). The CDR3 has 15 residues. The germline V and J ends were trimmed by 4 bases and 4 bases, with 17 bases remaining between them. CDR1 is MNHEY, CDR2 SVGAGI, per germline. CDR3 nucleotide sequence: TGTGCCAGCAGTTTGGATCCAGGGGTTCTATACGAGCAGTACTTC. Its protein product is CASSLDPGVLYEQYF.

The J gene is TRBJ2-1, the V gene TRBV5-1, with TRBD2 matching 9 bases. CDR1 and CDR2 (germline): SGHRS, YFSETQ. Germline trimming cut 0 bases from V and 3 bases from J; bases unmatched to any gene: 4. The CDR3 totals 16 residues. CDR3 protein: CASSLEAGGRYNEQFF. In nucleotides, the CDR3 is TGCGCCAGCAGCTTGGAAGCGGGGGGCCGCTACAATGAGCAGTTCTTC.

V gene TRBV11-1 combines with J gene TRBJ1-1; D remains ambiguous. CDR1 is SGHAT and CDR2 is FQDESV in the germline V gene (reference sequence). V lost 4 bases and J lost 0, with 9 bases in between. This CDR3 is 14 amino acids long. The CDR3 loop reads CASSWGSLNTEAFF. The CDR3 nucleotides are TGTGCCAGCAGCTGGGGTAGCTTGAACACTGAAGCTTTCTTT.

The chain employs TRBV23-1 and TRBJ2-1; 8 nucleotides agree with TRBD1. TRBV23-1 is treated as an ORF (open reading frame) with a function not yet certain. The CDR3 is 19 residues long. V shed 4 bases, J shed 0 bases, and the junction held 14 bases outside the gene matches. The CDR3 spells CASSLGPGTGVSSYNEQFF. The CDR3 nucleotides read TGCGCCAGCAGTCTAGGTCCCGGGACAGGTGTTAGCTCCTACAATGAGCAGTTCTTC.

The V call is TRBV7-2, the J call TRBJ1-5, with a weak D call TRBD1 (6 bases). The germline V gene encodes CDR1 SGHTA and CDR2 FQGNSA. The ends were cut back, 0 bases at V and 4 bases at J, with 13 bases in the middle. This CDR3 spans 16 amino acids. CDR3 sequence: CASSLAFAGANQPQHF. CDR3 DNA: TGTGCCAGCAGCTTAGCATTCGCGGGGGCAAATCAGCCCCAGCATTTT.

The genes are TRBV2 and TRBJ2-1; the D gene is possibly TRBD1 (5 bases). From germline, CDR1 is SNHLY and CDR2 FYNNEI. This CDR3 is 10 amino acids long. V was pared by 6 bases and J by 9 bases, with 6 bases between. The CDR3 spells CASSRVEQFF. Written as DNA, the CDR3 is TGTGCCAGCAGCAGGGTTGAGCAGTTCTTC.

This chain joins TRBV21-1 and TRBJ2-5; TRBD2, the table's D call, was not compared with the DNA. TRBV21-1 represents a pseudogene. This CDR3 comprises 15 residues. CDR3 sequence: CASSRGGGGQETQYF. The DNA of the CDR3 is TGTGCCAGCAGTAGGGGCGGGGGGGGCCAAGAGACCCAGTACTTC.

This clone was seen a single time. The chain joins TRBV19 to TRBJ1-5; tentatively, D is TRBD1 (6 bases). Deletions cut 3 bases from V and 2 bases from J, with 14 bases between. This CDR3 contains 16 residues. Germline loops: CDR1 LNHDA, CDR2 SQIVND (reference sequence). Here the CDR3 DNA reads TGTGCCAGTAGTATGTTCCACAGGGCGGGCAATCAGCCCCAGCATTTT. Translation gives CASSMFHRAGNQPQHF.

The chain is built from TRBV7-2 and TRBJ1-1; 8 bases fit TRBD1. Trimming removed 4 bases from V and 4 bases from J; junction bases left unmatched: 5. This CDR3 comprises 14 residues. Looked up from germline, CDR1 is SGHTA and CDR2 is FQGNSA. CDR3 residues: CASSSQGAGTEAFF. DNA of the CDR3: TGTGCCAGCAGCTCCCAGGGGGCCGGCACTGAAGCTTTCTTT.

The rearrangement joins TRBV6-5 to TRBJ1-1; a weak D match, TRBD1 (5 bases). Germline V gene sequence: CDR1 MNHEY, CDR2 SVGAGI. Trimming cost V 6 bases and J 2 bases, with 13 bases left between them. The CDR3 runs to 14 residues. The CDR3 sequence is CASRGPGRNTEAFF. The CDR3 nucleotides are TGTGCCAGCAGAGGGCCAGGGCGAAACACTGAAGCTTTCTTT.

The genes are TRBV5-4 and TRBJ1-1; D may be TRBD1 (5 bases). Germline V gives CDR1 SGHNT, CDR2 YYREEE (reference sequence). Trimming took off 5 bases at V and 0 bases at J, with 14 bases between the two ends. The length of the CDR3 is 15 residues. The CDR3 sequence is CASSSGVGMNTEAFF. For the CDR3, the DNA is TGTGCCAGCAGTTCGGGGGTGGGGATGAACACTGAAGCTTTCTTT.

V and J are TRBV5-1 and TRBJ2-5; D not certain. The CDR3 runs to 14 residues. Germline CDR1 reads SGHRS; CDR2 reads YFSETQ. The V end was cut by 0 bases, the J end by 5 bases, with 11 bases between. The CDR3 region is CASSLGLLGETQYF. The CDR3 DNA reads TGCGCCAGCAGCTTGGGTCTGCTAGGGGAGACCCAGTACTTC. The full variable domain, completed using reference TRBV5-1 and TRBJ2-5, is KAGVTQTPRYLIKTRGQQVTLSCSPISGHRSVSWYQQTPGQGLQFLFEYFSETQRNKGNFPGRFSGRQFSNSRSEMNVSTLELGDSALYLCASSLGLLGETQYFGPGTRLLVL.

This clone has more than one count but fewer than ten. The chain uses TRBV19 and TRBJ2-3; tentatively, D is TRBD1 (5 bases). The CDR3 consists of 14 residues. V was shortened by 4 bases and J by 3 bases, with 11 bases between the two germline ends. Germline assignment: CDR1 LNHDA and CDR2 SQIVND (reference sequence). The CDR3 coding sequence is TGTGCCAGTAGTAATCAGGGTCGGACAGATACGCAGTATTTT. Translated: CASSNQGRTDTQYF.